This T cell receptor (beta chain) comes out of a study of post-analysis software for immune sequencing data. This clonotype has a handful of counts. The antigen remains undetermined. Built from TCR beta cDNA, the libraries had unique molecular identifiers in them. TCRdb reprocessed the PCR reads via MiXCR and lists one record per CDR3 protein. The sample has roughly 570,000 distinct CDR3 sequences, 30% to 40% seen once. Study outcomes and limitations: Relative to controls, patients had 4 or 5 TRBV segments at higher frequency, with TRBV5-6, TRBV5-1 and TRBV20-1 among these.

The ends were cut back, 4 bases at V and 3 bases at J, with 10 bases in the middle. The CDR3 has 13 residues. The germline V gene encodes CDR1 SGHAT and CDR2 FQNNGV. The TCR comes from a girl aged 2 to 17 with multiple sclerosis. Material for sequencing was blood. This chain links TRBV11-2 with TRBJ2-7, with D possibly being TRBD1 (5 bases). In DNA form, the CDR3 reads TGTGCCAGCAGCTCGCAGCAGGGCTACGAGCAGTACTTC. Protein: CASSSQQGYEQYF.